This T cell receptor beta chain comes out of a study of cytomegalovirus exposure and HLA in healthy donors. Study-wide background: A prior analysis found about 110 million unique TCR beta sequences from 170 million or so T cells. Study outcomes and limitations: CMV antigen specificity of a few CMV-associated chains was confirmed in vitro. Researchers reported in a later analysis that common viral pathogens appeared linked to several top clusters.

To note about this clone: Its antigen remains unknown.

The germline V gene encodes CDR1 SGHTS and CDR2 YDEGEE. This CDR3 region has 16 residues. V trimming: 4 bases; J trimming: 7 bases; junction bases outside the gene matches: 9. This PCR relied on a set of 60 Vbeta primers and 13 Jbeta primers. Profiling relied on immunoSEQ multiplex PCR, and the TCRdb table lists in-frame clones only, not all of them. Of more than 95,000 clones in the sample, approximately 75% were seen once. This sequence joins TRBV5-8 and TRBJ2-1; 12 nucleotides match TRBD2. The source material was PBMCs. The source is a woman between 70 and 85 years old in good health and CMV-seropositive. The CDR3 loop is CASSLPSGRALNEQFF. The CDR3 region has the DNA TGTGCCAGCAGCCTACCTAGCGGGAGGGCTTTGAATGAGCAGTTCTTC.